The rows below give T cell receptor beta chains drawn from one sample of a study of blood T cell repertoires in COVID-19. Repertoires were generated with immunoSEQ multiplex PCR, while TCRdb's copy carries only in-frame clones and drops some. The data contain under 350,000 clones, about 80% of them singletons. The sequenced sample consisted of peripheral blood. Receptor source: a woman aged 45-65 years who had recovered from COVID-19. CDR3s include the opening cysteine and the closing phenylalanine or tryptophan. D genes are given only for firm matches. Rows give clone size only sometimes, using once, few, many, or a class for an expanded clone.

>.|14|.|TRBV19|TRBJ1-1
TGTGCCAGTACCTCCGACAGCTGGGTCACTGAAGCTTTCTTT
CASTSDSWVTEAFF
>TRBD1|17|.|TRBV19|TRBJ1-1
TGTGCCAGTAGCGACCCAGGACAGGGGGCTTGGGTTGCTGAAGCTTTCTTT
CASSDPGQGAWVAEAFF
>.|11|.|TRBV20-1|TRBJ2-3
TGCAGGGGGAGTAGCACAGATACGCAGTATTTT
CRGSSTDTQYF
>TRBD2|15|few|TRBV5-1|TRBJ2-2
TGCGCCAGCAGCGTCGTCGGACTAGCCGCCGGGGAGCTGTTTTTT
CASSVVGLAAGELFF
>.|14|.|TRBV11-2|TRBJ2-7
TGTGCCAGCAGCTTAGAGGCCAGGTCCTACGAGCAGTACTTC
CASSLEARSYEQYF
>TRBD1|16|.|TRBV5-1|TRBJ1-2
TGCGCCAGCAGCCCGGGCCCACAGGGGGAAGGCTATGGCTACACCTTC
CASSPGPQGEGYGYTF
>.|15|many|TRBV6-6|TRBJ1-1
TGTGCCAGCAGTTACTCCGTAGGGGACTCAATTGAAGCTTTCTTT
CASSYSVGDSIEAFF
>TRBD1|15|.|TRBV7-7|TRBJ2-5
TGTGCCAGCAGCTTAGGAGGGACAGGCCAAGAGACCCAGTACTTC
CASSLGGTGQETQYF
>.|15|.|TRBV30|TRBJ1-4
TGTGCCTCCGCACCGGGATTTCCAACTAATGAAAAACTGTTTTTT
CASAPGFPTNEKLFF
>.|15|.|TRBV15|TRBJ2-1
TGTGCCACCAGCAGAGCGGGACACATCTACAATGAGCAGTTCTTC
CATSRAGHIYNEQFF
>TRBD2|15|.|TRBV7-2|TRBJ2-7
TGTGCCAGCAGCTTAGAGAGACTAGCGGGGTACGAGCAGTACTTC
CASSLERLAGYEQYF
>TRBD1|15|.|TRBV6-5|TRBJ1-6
TGTGCCAGCAGTACGGGACAGGGCAGGAGTTCACCCCTCCACTTT
CASSTGQGRSSPLHF
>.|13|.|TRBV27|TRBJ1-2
TGTGCCAGCAGCCCACCCTCGGGCTATGGCTACACCTTC
CASSPPSGYGYTF
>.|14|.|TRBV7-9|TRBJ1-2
TGTGCCAGCAGCGCGGGGGGGGAGCACTATGGCTACACCTTC
CASSAGGEHYGYTF
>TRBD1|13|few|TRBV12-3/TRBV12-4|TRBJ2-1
TGTGCCAGCAGCTACGACAGGGGTATTGAGCAGTTCTTC
CASSYDRGIEQFF
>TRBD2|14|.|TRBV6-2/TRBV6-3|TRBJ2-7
TGTGCCAGCAGCCGAGGACTAGTCTCCTACGAGCAGTACTTC
CASSRGLVSYEQYF
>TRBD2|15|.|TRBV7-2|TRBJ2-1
TGTGCCAGCAGTTCGGGGGGGACTAGCGGTCTTGAGCAGTTCTTC
CASSSGGTSGLEQFF
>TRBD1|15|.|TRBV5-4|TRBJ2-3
TGTGCCAGCAGCCCGGGGGGACAGGGGATAGATACGCAGTATTTT
CASSPGGQGIDTQYF
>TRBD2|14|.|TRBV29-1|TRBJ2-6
TGCAGCGCCACCCGGGAGGCTGGGGCCAACGTCCTGACTTTC
CSATREAGANVLTF
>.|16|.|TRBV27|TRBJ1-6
TGTGCCAGCAGTTTAGGCGGGAGCTCCTATAATTCACCCCTCCACTTT
CASSLGGSSYNSPLHF
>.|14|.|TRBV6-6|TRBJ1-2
TGTGCCAGCAGCGACCTACAGGCTAACTATGGCTACACCTTC
CASSDLQANYGYTF
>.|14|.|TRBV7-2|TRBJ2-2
TGTGCCAGCAGGGGGGCGTCGAACACCGGGGAGCTGTTTTTT
CASRGASNTGELFF
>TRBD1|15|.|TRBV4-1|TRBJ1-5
TGCGCCAGCAGCCAAGGGCAGGGGGGCAATCAGCCCCAGCATTTT
CASSQGQGGNQPQHF
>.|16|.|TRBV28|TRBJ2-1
TGTGCCAGCAGTAGATCTGCGAGCGGGTGGCGCAATGAGCAGTTCTTC
CASSRSASGWRNEQFF
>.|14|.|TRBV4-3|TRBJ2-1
TGCGCCAGCAGCCAGTTCGACAGTTACAATGAGCAGTTCTTC
CASSQFDSYNEQFF
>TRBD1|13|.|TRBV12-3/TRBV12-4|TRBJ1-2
TGTGCCAGCAGCCCCAGGACAGGCCGGGGCTACACCTTC
CASSPRTGRGYTF
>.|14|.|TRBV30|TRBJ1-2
TGTGCCTGGAGCCCCGGGGTCCCATATGAAGGCTACACCTTC
CAWSPGVPYEGYTF
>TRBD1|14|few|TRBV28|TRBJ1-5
TGTGCCAGCAGTTCGCCGACAGGGGGTCAGCCCCAGCATTTT
CASSSPTGGQPQHF
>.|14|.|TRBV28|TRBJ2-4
TGTGCCAGCAGAAAACCTCTGGGGGCAGACATTCAGTACTTC
CASRKPLGADIQYF
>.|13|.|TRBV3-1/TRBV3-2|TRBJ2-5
TGTGCCAGCAGCCAAGATGCGGGGTGGACCCAGTACTTC
CASSQDAGWTQYF
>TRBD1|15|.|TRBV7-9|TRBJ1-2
TGTGCCAGCAGCATAAGGGACAGATTAAACTATGGCTACACCTTC
CASSIRDRLNYGYTF
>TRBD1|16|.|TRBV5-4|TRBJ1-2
TGTGCCAGCAGCCAAGCAACGGCAGGGGGTTCAGATGGCTACACCTTC
CASSQATAGGSDGYTF
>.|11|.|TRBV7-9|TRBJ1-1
TGTGCCAGCAGCTTCAGCGGGGAAGCTTTCTTT
CASSFSGEAFF
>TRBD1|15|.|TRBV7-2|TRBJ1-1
TGTGCCAGCAGCTTAGCGCAGGGGGCGAGCACTGAAGCTTTCTTT
CASSLAQGASTEAFF
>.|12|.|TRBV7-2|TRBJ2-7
TGTGCCAGCAGCTTCTCGTCCTACGAGCAGTACTTC
CASSFSSYEQYF
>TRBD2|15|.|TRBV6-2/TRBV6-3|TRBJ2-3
TGTGCCAGCAGTTACCGGGCTAGCGGCTCCGTGGGGCAGTATTTT
CASSYRASGSVGQYF
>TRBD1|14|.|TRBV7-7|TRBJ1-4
TGTGCCAGCAGCCGTCGACAGGGGGATGAAAAACTGTTTTTT
CASSRRQGDEKLFF
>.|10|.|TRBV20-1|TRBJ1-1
TGCAGTGCTAGTGACTCCGGGGCTTTCTTT
CSASDSGAFF
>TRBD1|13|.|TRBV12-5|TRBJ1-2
TGTGCTAGTGGTTTGCCAACAGGGGATGGCTACACCTTC
CASGLPTGDGYTF
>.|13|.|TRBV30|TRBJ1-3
TGTGCCTGGAGTGTATCGGGGGGAAACACCATATATTTT
CAWSVSGGNTIYF
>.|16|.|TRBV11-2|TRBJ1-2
TGTGCCAGCAGCCCGGACAGTAGCTCTCCCCTATATGGCTACACCTTC
CASSPDSSSPLYGYTF
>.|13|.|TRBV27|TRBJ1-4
TGTGCCAGCAGTTTATTTCGGGGTGAAAAACTGTTTTTT
CASSLFRGEKLFF
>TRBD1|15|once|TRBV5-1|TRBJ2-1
TGCGCCAGCAGCTTTGGACAGGGGGCGAGAAATGAGCAGTTCTTC
CASSFGQGARNEQFF
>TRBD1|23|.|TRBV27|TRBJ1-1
TGTGCCAGCAGTTTACGGTTTTTAGGACAGGGACGGTTTAAGGTAAAACGGGGCACTGAAGCTTTCTTT
CASSLRFLGQGRFKVKRGTEAFF
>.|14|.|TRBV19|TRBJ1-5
TGTGCCAGTAGTATCATGCGTGGAGATCAGCCCCAGCATTTT
CASSIMRGDQPQHF